The 23 T cell receptor beta chains given below trace back to one sample, sequenced in a study of OX40 agonist ivuxolimab in advanced cancers. The method was immunoSEQ multiplex PCR; TCRdb's version includes in-frame clones alone and lacks a portion of them. Of 47,000 or so clones in the sample, roughly 86% were seen once. Sequenced material: CD4+ or CD8+ T cells sorted from blood, taken in a trial of the OX40 agonist ivuxolimab. These receptors originate from an adult with an advanced solid tumor such as melanoma, head and neck, liver or kidney cancer.

Comments on this clone: Other nucleotide sequences in the sample specify the same CDR3. This chain joins TRBV27 and TRBJ1-1; D is undetermined. V lost 6 bases to trimming and J lost 2 bases, with 4 bases between them. Germline CDR1 and CDR2: MNHEY and SMNVEV (reference sequence). The CDR3 loop spans 11 amino acids. The chain's CDR3 is CASRLNTEAFF. CDR3 DNA: TGTGCCAGCAGACTTAACACTGAAGCTTTCTTT.

The CDR3 bases are TGCAGCGTTGAATTACCGGGACAGGGGACCTACGAGCAGTACTTC. Translating it yields CSVELPGQGTYEQYF. The V and J genes are TRBV29-1 and TRBJ2-7; the match to TRBD1 covers 10 bases. With 2 bases clipped from V and 2 bases from J, the junction kept 6 bases outside the gene matches. Germline CDR1 and CDR2: SQVTM and ANQGSEA. The CDR3 is 15 amino acids.

V gene TRBV7-2 combines with J gene TRBJ2-5; D is uncertain. The CDR3 is 14 residues long. The ends were cut back, 2 bases at V and 2 bases at J, with 9 bases in the middle. The germline V gene encodes CDR1 SGHTA and CDR2 FQGNSA. Here the CDR3 DNA reads TGTGCCAGCAGCTTACCACTCCAACAAGAGACCCAGTACTTC. It yields the protein CASSLPLQQETQYF.

This rearrangement joins TRBV4-1 to TRBJ1-1; 7 bases map to TRBD1. Germline V gene lookup returns CDR1 MGHRA and CDR2 YSYEKL. There are 15 residues in the CDR3. V lost 2 bases to trimming and J lost 5 bases; unmatched junction nucleotides: 8. The CDR3 nucleotides are TGCGCCAGCAGCCAAAAGCATCCGACAGGGACTGAAGCTTTCTTT. Translation: CASSQKHPTGTEAFF.

The chain uses TRBV7-6 and TRBJ2-1, with 8 bases that match TRBD2. There are 16 residues in the CDR3. CDR1 and CDR2 from the germline V gene are SGHVS and FNYEAQ. V dropped 4 bases and J dropped 5; count of bases not matched to a gene: 10. The CDR3 DNA reads as TGTGCCAGCAGCTCCCCCGCGGGAGGCGGGAACAATGAGCAGTTCTTC. Protein product: CASSSPAGGGNNEQFF.

The chain carries TRBV18 and TRBJ2-5; TRBD1 might be the D (6 bases). The J call may be incorrect, as the DNA end agrees better with TRBJ2-7. Looked up from germline, CDR1 is KGHSH and CDR2 is LQKENI. This CDR3 has 12 amino acids. In DNA form, the CDR3 reads TGTGCCAGCAAAACAGGGAACTACGAGCAGTACTTC. Translated: CASKTGNYEQYF.

The rearrangement links TRBV7-9 to TRBJ1-2, with D unresolved. The germline V gene has CDR1 SEHNR and CDR2 FQNEAQ (reference sequence). V lost 1 base and J lost 7, with 16 bases in between. CDR3 length equals 15 residues. CDR3 DNA: TGTGCCAGCAGCTTAGAGACAATGGCAGGCTTTGGCTACACCTTC. Its protein is CASSLETMAGFGYTF.

J is TRBJ1-2 and V is TRBV9; weak D call: TRBD1 (6 bases). There are 17 residues in the CDR3. V was trimmed by 0 bases and J by 4 bases, leaving 19 bases between them. From germline, CDR1 is SGDLS and CDR2 YYNGEE. The CDR3 nucleotides are TGTGCCAGCAGCGTAGGAACAGAGGGGGGTTCGGGCTATGGCTACACCTTC. Residues: CASSVGTEGGSGYGYTF. The full variable domain, in which reference TRBV9 and TRBJ1-2 provide the parts outside the CDR3, is DSGVTQTPKHLITATGQRVTLRCSPRSGDLSVYWYQQSLDQGLQFLIQYYNGEERAKGNILERFSAQQFPDLHSELNLSSLELGDSALYFCASSVGTEGGSGYGYTFGSGTRLTVV.

This sequence joins TRBV19 and TRBJ2-7; 9 positions agree with TRBD2. This CDR3 contains 14 residues. CDR1 is LNHDA, CDR2 SQIVND, per germline (reference sequence). Trimming at V came to 4 bases and at J to 4 bases, leaving 5 bases not matched to a gene. CDR3 in DNA: TGTGCCAGTAGTACCAGACTAGCGGTTTACGAGCAGTACTTC. This sequence encodes CASSTRLAVYEQYF.

The chain employs TRBV5-5 and TRBJ2-1; 8 nucleotides align to TRBD1. Germline-derived CDR1 and CDR2 are SGHKS and YYEKEE (reference sequence). Trimming took 0 bases from V and 7 from J; bases not matched to a gene: 6. The CDR3 has 15 amino acids. CDR3 DNA: TGTGCCAGCAGCTTGGAAGGACAGGGAAGGAATGAGCAGTTCTTC. As protein: CASSLEGQGRNEQFF.

V is TRBV19 and J is TRBJ1-2; a possible D gene is TRBD1 (5 bases). The CDR3 runs 14 residues. V gave up 2 bases and J gave up 6 bases, with 13 bases separating them. Germline CDR1 and CDR2: LNHDA and SQIVND (reference sequence). The CDR3 is CASSIFQGKDGYTF. CDR3 in DNA: TGTGCCAGTAGTATATTTCAGGGTAAGGATGGCTACACCTTC.

This clone was recorded once. CDR3 sequence: CASSPRQVGELFF. The CDR3 region has the DNA TGCGCCAGCAGCCCACGACAGGTCGGGGAGCTGTTTTTT. The genes are TRBV4-1 and TRBJ2-2; D perhaps matches TRBD1 (6 bases). V was cut by 4 bases and J by 7 bases, with 10 bases left in between. The CDR3 has 13 amino acids. The germline V gene encodes CDR1 MGHRA and CDR2 YSYEKL.

V usage is TRBV30 and J usage is TRBJ2-1; TRBD2 matches at 9 bases. Germline V gene lookup returns CDR1 GTSNPN and CDR2 SVGIG (reference sequence). The V segment lost 2 bases and the J segment 4 bases; nucleotides outside the gene matches: 6. This CDR3 comprises 15 residues. In nucleotides, the CDR3 is TGTGCCTGGAGTCCTAGAGGACTAGCGTACAATGAGCAGTTCTTC. The encoded protein is CAWSPRGLAYNEQFF.

The chain combines TRBV7-9 with TRBJ1-5, with 7 positions matching TRBD1. The CDR3 totals 15 residues. V gave up 5 bases and J gave up 4 bases; unmatched junction bases: 8. Germline CDR1 and CDR2: SEHNR and FQNEAQ (reference sequence). In nucleotides, the CDR3 is TGTGCCAGCAGCCGCGACAGGGTTGGAAATCAGCCCCAGCATTTT. Translation: CASSRDRVGNQPQHF.

This chain joins TRBV7-9 and TRBJ2-5; TRBD1 is a possible D gene (7 bases). CDR1 and CDR2 (germline): SEHNR, FQNEAQ (reference sequence). Trimming cost V 5 bases and J 3 bases, with 16 bases left between them. The CDR3 has 15 amino acids. The CDR3 DNA reads as TGTGCCAGCAGCCTTCGACTAGGGACAGAAGAGACCCAGTACTTC. Translated, it gives CASSLRLGTEETQYF.

J is TRBJ1-1 and V is TRBV6-5; TRBD1 aligns across 7 bases. This CDR3 has 12 residues. The germline gives CDR1 MNHEY, CDR2 SVGAGI. With 6 bases clipped from V and 6 bases from J, the junction kept 4 bases outside the gene matches. CDR3 amino acids: CASSLGTAEAFF. CDR3 DNA: TGTGCCAGCAGCTTAGGGACAGCTGAAGCTTTCTTT.

This clone has just one count. V is TRBV28 and J is TRBJ2-7, with D tentatively TRBD2 (5 bases). The V gene's germline CDR1 is MDHEN and CDR2 SYDVKM. The V end lost 2 bases, the J end lost 1 base, and 6 bases lay between the germline ends. CDR3 size: 13 residues. The CDR3 DNA sequence: TGTGCCAGCAGTTTACCGGGGTCCTACGAGCAGTACTTC. Its translation: CASSLPGSYEQYF.

This rearrangement joins TRBV29-1 to TRBJ1-2, with D unclear. Trimming stripped 0 bases from V and 4 bases from J, with 18 bases between. This CDR3 contains 16 residues. Germline V gene data show CDR1 as SQVTM and CDR2 as ANQGSEA. The CDR3 sequence: CSVEDVDKGASYGYTF. The CDR3 nucleotides are TGCAGCGTTGAAGATGTCGACAAGGGAGCCTCCTATGGCTACACCTTC.

V usage is TRBV9 and J usage is TRBJ1-1, with D unclear. The CDR3 has 14 residues. Germline V gene sequence: CDR1 SGDLS, CDR2 YYNGEE. The germline V and J ends were trimmed by 2 bases and 1 base, with 9 bases remaining between them. The DNA of the CDR3 is TGTGCCAGCAGCGTTTACGGAAAGAACACTGAAGCTTTCTTT. It encodes CASSVYGKNTEAFF.

The CDR3 coding sequence is TGCAGCGTTGGGGGGACAGGAGAATCAACTAATGAAAAACTGTTTTTT. As protein: CSVGGTGESTNEKLFF. The chain carries TRBV29-1 and TRBJ1-4, with 8 bases aligning to TRBD1. In germline, CDR1 is SQVTM, CDR2 ANQGSEA. V was clipped by 4 bases and J by 0 bases; unmatched bases: 7. The CDR3 is 16 amino acids.

V is TRBV10-1 and J is TRBJ2-1; TRBD2 agrees at 9 bases. The length of the CDR3 is 19 residues. The V segment lost 2 bases and the J segment 1 base; nucleotides outside the gene matches: 12. From germline, CDR1 is WNHNN and CDR2 SYGVQD (reference sequence). The CDR3 spells CASSEASGDPAWSYNEQFF. CDR3 bases: TGCGCCAGCAGTGAGGCTAGCGGGGACCCAGCGTGGTCCTACAATGAGCAGTTCTTC.

The chain joins TRBV19 to TRBJ2-1; TRBD2 matches 13 bases. Per germline, CDR1 LNHDA and CDR2 SQIVND (reference sequence). V lost 3 bases and J lost 8; bases outside the gene matches: 4. The CDR3 sequence is 15 residues long. CDR3 nucleotides: TGTGCCAGTAGTATTACTAGCGGGAGGGCCGATGAGCAGTTCTTC. Amino acids: CASSITSGRADEQFF.

This clone has only one observation. The chain recombines TRBV5-1 with TRBJ1-2, with unresolved D. Trimming stripped 0 bases from V and 8 bases from J, with 8 bases between. This CDR3 is built from 12 residues. Germline V gene lookup returns CDR1 SGHRS and CDR2 YFSETQ. The CDR3 region has the DNA TGCGCCAGCAGCTTGGGAAACGGGGGCTACACCTTC. Translated, it gives CASSLGNGGYTF.